These 32 T cell receptor beta chains came from one sample sequenced in a study of technical replicates of blood from a few donors. Repertoires were generated with immunoSEQ multiplex PCR, while TCRdb's copy carries only in-frame clones and drops some. The sample consists of over 55,000 clones, 90% to 95% of them appearing once. The specimen was PBMCs. The receptors stem from a human donor in good health. Some clones in this sample may be carry-over from other donors' samples.

This sequence joins TRBV4-2 and TRBJ2-1; 12 bases fit TRBD2. Germline CDR1 is LGHNA and CDR2 is YNFKEQ. The V and J ends lost 2 bases and 4 bases, in that order; junction bases with no gene match: 9. The CDR3 is made up of 18 amino acids. CDR3 amino acids: CASSQKALAGGIYNEQFF. In DNA, the CDR3 is TGTGCCAGCAGCCAAAAGGCACTAGCGGGGGGAATTTACAATGAGCAGTTCTTC.

This clone was detected only once. The V call is TRBV6-6, the J call TRBJ1-2, with D possibly matching TRBD1 (5 bases). The germline V gene encodes CDR1 MNHNY and CDR2 SVGAGI (reference sequence). CDR3 size: 13 residues. V gave up 6 bases and J gave up 3 bases, with 11 bases separating them. The CDR3 DNA reads as TGTGCCAGCAGACGGGGGGGTGACTATGGCTACACCTTC. Translated: CASRRGGDYGYTF.

The chain employs TRBV10-3 and TRBJ2-6; weak D call: TRBD1 (6 bases). The CDR3 is 17 residues long. Looked up from germline, CDR1 is ENHRY and CDR2 is SYGVKD. With 8 bases removed from V and 0 bases from J, the gap between germline ends came to 17 bases. The CDR3: CAISGMGASSGANVLTF. CDR3 in DNA: TGTGCCATCTCCGGCATGGGGGCCAGCTCTGGGGCCAACGTCCTGACTTTC.

This chain joins TRBV18 and TRBJ1-6; D not certain. The CDR3 runs 15 residues. Trimming left V 4 bases short and J 8 bases short, with 15 bases between. The germline CDR1 and CDR2 sequences are KGHSH and LQKENI. The CDR3 DNA sequence: TGTGCCAGCTCACGGTTGGACGGGAGAGATTCACCCCTCCACTTT. The encoded protein is CASSRLDGRDSPLHF.

The chain uses TRBV2 and TRBJ1-2, with a possible D match to TRBD1 (5 bases). The germline V gene encodes CDR1 SNHLY and CDR2 FYNNEI. Trimming pared 4 bases from V and 8 bases from J, leaving 11 bases between. The CDR3 extends over 12 amino acids. DNA for the CDR3: TGTGCCAGCAGTGGTCAGGGACTGGGCTACACCTTC. It codes for CASSGQGLGYTF.

The rearrangement links TRBV29-1 to TRBJ2-5; tentatively, D is TRBD1 (6 bases). Per the germline V gene, CDR1 is SQVTM and CDR2 is ANQGSEA. The V gene lost 2 bases and the J gene lost 2 bases, with 15 bases spanning the gap. This CDR3 contains 15 residues. Here the CDR3 DNA reads TGCAGCGTTGAAACCCAACAGGGTATTCAAGAGACCCAGTACTTC. This codes for CSVETQQGIQETQYF.

The rearrangement joins TRBV7-9 to TRBJ2-7; possibly TRBD2 for D (5 bases). The CDR3 loop spans 15 amino acids. V was pared by 4 bases and J by 4 bases, with 17 bases between. Germline CDR1 reads SEHNR; CDR2 reads FQNEAQ (reference sequence). The CDR3 DNA is TGTGCCAGCAGCTCAGCTGCGGGCGCCGGGTACGAGCAGTACTTC. Translation: CASSSAAGAGYEQYF.

The V and J genes are TRBV7-3 and TRBJ2-1, with TRBD1 as a possible D gene (6 bases). The CDR3 contains 16 residues. Germline loops: CDR1 SGHTA, CDR2 FQGTGA. The V end was cut by 5 bases, the J end by 0 bases, with 14 bases between. DNA for the CDR3: TGTGCCAGCAGCGATAGACAGGTCAACTCCTACAATGAGCAGTTCTTC. As protein: CASSDRQVNSYNEQFF. The complete variable domain, with remaining parts taken from reference TRBV7-3 and TRBJ2-1, reads GAGVSQTPSNKVTEKGKYVELRCDPISGHTALYWYRQSLGQGPEFLIYFQGTGAADDSGLPNDRFFAVRPEGSVSTLKIQRTERGDSAVYLCASSDRQVNSYNEQFFGPGTRLTVL.

This clone was detected only once. The chain employs TRBV10-1 and TRBJ2-3; TRBD2 matches 11 bases. Germline loops: CDR1 WNHNN, CDR2 SYGVQD (reference sequence). This CDR3 is 16 amino acids long. The J segment lost 3 bases and the V segment lost 2 bases, leaving 4 bases of the junction unmatched. The CDR3 reads CASSERASGRTDTQYF. The CDR3 coding sequence is TGCGCCAGCAGTGAGCGGGCTAGCGGGAGGACAGATACGCAGTATTTT.

This chain links TRBV6-1 with TRBJ2-5; 13 bases match TRBD2. The CDR3 spans 15 residues. CDR1 and CDR2 from the germline V gene are MNHNS and SASEGT. With 6 bases clipped from V and 3 bases from J, the junction kept 4 bases outside the gene matches. CDR3 nucleotides: TGTGCCAGCAGGTCCGGGACTAGCGGGAAAGAGACCCAGTACTTC. This translates into CASRSGTSGKETQYF.

The genes are TRBV9 and TRBJ2-3; 7 positions agree with TRBD1. The germline V gene has CDR1 SGDLS and CDR2 YYNGEE. The CDR3 runs to 15 residues. J gave up 0 bases and V 3 bases, and 4 bases lay outside the gene matches. CDR3: CASSARQGSTDTQYF. DNA of the CDR3: TGTGCCAGCAGCGCCCGACAGGGAAGCACAGATACGCAGTATTTT.

CDR3 amino acids: CASSRPTNTGELFF. The CDR3 DNA reads TGCGCCAGCAGCCGCCCTACCAACACCGGGGAGCTGTTTTTT. The genes are TRBV4-1 and TRBJ2-2; D call uncertain. Germline loops: CDR1 MGHRA, CDR2 YSYEKL. The CDR3 extends over 14 amino acids. Trimming pared 4 bases from V and 2 bases from J, leaving 8 bases between.

J is TRBJ1-3 and V is TRBV11-2, with 7 bases lining up with TRBD1. CDR1 and CDR2 (germline): SGHAT, FQNNGV. This CDR3 comprises 14 residues. Trimming removed 4 bases from V and 15 bases from J; junction bases left unmatched: 15. Written as DNA, the CDR3 is TGTGCCAGCAGCTCATTCGAGGGGGCCTCCCCCCAATATTTT. Amino acid sequence: CASSSFEGASPQYF.

The chain couples TRBV15 to TRBJ2-3, with 10 positions matching TRBD1. Germline V gene lookup returns CDR1 LNHNV and CDR2 YYDKDF (reference sequence). Trimming took 5 bases from V and 5 from J; bases not matched to a gene: 7. The CDR3 has 15 amino acids. CDR3 sequence: CATSPGTGDLDTQYF. The CDR3 coding sequence is TGTGCCACCAGCCCCGGGACAGGGGATCTAGATACGCAGTATTTT.

This clone has just one count. J is TRBJ1-5 and V is TRBV2; D is perhaps TRBD1 (6 bases). Germline CDR1 and CDR2: SNHLY and FYNNEI. V lost 3 bases to trimming and J lost 12 bases, with 21 bases between them. The CDR3 covers 15 residues. The CDR3 sequence: CASSDEGHPFWGQHF. CDR3 nucleotide sequence: TGTGCCAGCAGTGACGAGGGACACCCTTTCTGGGGCCAGCATTTT.

The rearrangement joins TRBV7-3 to TRBJ2-3; possible D gene TRBD2, 6 bases. The germline gives CDR1 SGHTA, CDR2 FQGTGA. Trimming removed 6 bases from V and 4 bases from J, with 11 bases in between. The CDR3 length is 13 residues. The CDR3 DNA reads as TGTGCCAGCAGTGTCGCGGGGCCAGATACGCAGTATTTT. Translating gives CASSVAGPDTQYF.

The chain couples TRBV7-2 to TRBJ2-3, with a possible D match to TRBD2 (6 bases). This CDR3 spans 13 amino acids. Trimming took 5 bases from V and 4 from J, leaving 10 bases between them. Germline-derived CDR1 and CDR2 are SGHTA and FQGNSA. In nucleotides, the CDR3 is TGTGCCAGCAGCCGGGCGGGGCCAGATACGCAGTATTTT. It translates to CASSRAGPDTQYF.

V usage is TRBV30 and J usage is TRBJ2-7; 7 nucleotides align to TRBD1. Unmatched junction bases numbered 11, after V lost 5 bases and J lost 7 bases. Looked up from germline, CDR1 is GTSNPN and CDR2 is SVGIG (reference sequence). The CDR3 extends over 13 amino acids. The CDR3: CAWDRVGGREQYF. DNA of the CDR3: TGTGCCTGGGACAGGGTAGGAGGTAGAGAGCAGTACTTC.

The chain employs TRBV7-3 and TRBJ1-2; D not resolved. Germline assignment: CDR1 SGHTA and CDR2 FQGTGA. CDR3 size: 12 residues. Trimming pared 4 bases from V and 4 bases from J, leaving 7 bases between. The CDR3 DNA is TGTGCCAGCAGCTCCACAGTCTATGGCTACACCTTC. Its protein is CASSSTVYGYTF.

The V call is TRBV25-1, the J call TRBJ1-1; D remains unclear. CDR1 is MGHDK and CDR2 is SYGVNS in the germline V gene. The CDR3 length is 13 residues. The ends were cut back, 0 bases at V and 4 bases at J, with 6 bases in the middle. CDR3 DNA: TGTGCCAGCAGTGAATATGTATCCACTGAAGCTTTCTTT. Protein sequence: CASSEYVSTEAFF.

This chain connects TRBV18 to TRBJ2-7; 9 nucleotides line up with TRBD2. This CDR3 has 16 amino acids. Germline V CDR1 and CDR2: KGHSH, LQKENI. Trimming at V came to 8 bases and at J to 9 bases, leaving 20 bases not matched to a gene. The CDR3 is CASTTSGIPLSGWQYF. The CDR3 nucleotides are TGTGCCAGCACGACTAGCGGAATCCCACTTAGTGGTTGGCAGTACTTC.

In its sample, this clone was seen a few times. The chain joins TRBV7-9 to TRBJ2-7, with TRBD1 as a possible D gene (5 bases). This CDR3 spans 15 amino acids. The V end lost 5 bases, the J end lost 4 bases, and 18 bases lay between the germline ends. The germline CDR1 and CDR2 sequences are SEHNR and FQNEAQ (reference sequence). Written as DNA, the CDR3 is TGTGCCAGCAGCCCCGTTTATAGGGGTACGTACGAGCAGTACTTC. Protein: CASSPVYRGTYEQYF.

This chain links TRBV4-2 with TRBJ1-5, with D maybe TRBD1 (5 bases). The germline CDR1 and CDR2 sequences are LGHNA and YNFKEQ. Trimming shortened V by 3 bases and J by 3 bases, and 15 bases separated the two germline ends. The CDR3 consists of 16 residues. The CDR3 loop reads CASSQRGRQPNQPQHF. DNA for the CDR3: TGTGCCAGCAGCCAGCGGGGCAGACAGCCCAATCAGCCCCAGCATTTT.

This clone was found once. The chain couples TRBV6-1 to TRBJ2-5, with 8 nucleotides matching TRBD2. The CDR3 is 15 residues long. The V and J ends lost 2 bases and 4 bases, in that order; junction bases with no gene match: 6. Per the germline V gene, CDR1 is MNHNS and CDR2 is SASEGT. CDR3 sequence reads: CASSEQDGGGETQYF. CDR3 nucleotide sequence: TGTGCCAGCAGTGAACAGGACGGGGGGGGAGAGACCCAGTACTTC.

The chain links TRBV7-8 to TRBJ1-2; TRBD1 matches at 7 bases. The V segment lost 5 bases and the J segment 2 bases; nucleotides outside the gene matches: 8. The CDR3 extends over 15 amino acids. Germline assignment: CDR1 SGHVS and CDR2 FQNEAQ. CDR3 DNA sequence: TGTGCCAGCAGCGTAGACCTGGACAGGAACTATGGCTACACCTTC. This gives the protein CASSVDLDRNYGYTF.

This chain links TRBV5-4 with TRBJ2-3; 7 bases match TRBD2. Looked up from germline, CDR1 is SGHNT and CDR2 is YYREEE (reference sequence). With 3 bases clipped from V and 2 bases from J, the junction kept 12 bases outside the gene matches. The CDR3 is made up of 17 amino acids. Here the CDR3 reads CASSWGASGSTTDTQYF. The CDR3 DNA reads as TGTGCCAGCAGCTGGGGAGCTAGCGGAAGCACCACAGATACGCAGTATTTT.

The rearrangement uses TRBV2 and TRBJ1-1; 8 nucleotides align to TRBD1. CDR3 length equals 13 residues. Germline V gene sequence: CDR1 SNHLY, CDR2 FYNNEI. The V gene end was trimmed by 6 bases and the J gene end by 7 bases; junction bases not matched to a gene: 7. The CDR3 spells CASRVDREFEAFF. The DNA for the CDR3 is TGTGCCAGCAGGGTGGACAGGGAGTTTGAAGCTTTCTTT.

The chain uses TRBV29-1 and TRBJ2-3; TRBD1 agrees at 7 bases. V gave up 5 bases and J gave up 6 bases; unmatched junction bases: 8. Germline V lookup: CDR1 SQVTM, CDR2 ANQGSEA. The CDR3 contains 13 residues. CDR3 nucleotide sequence: TGCAGCGTTTTAACAGGGGCGTCCGATACGCAGTATTTT. It yields the protein CSVLTGASDTQYF.

The chain uses TRBV18 and TRBJ2-2; D not resolved. This CDR3 has 16 amino acids. V was pared by 3 bases and J by 1 base, with 12 bases between. Germline values: CDR1 KGHSH, CDR2 LQKENI. The CDR3 bases are TGTGCCAGCTCACCTCAAACTACTCTGAACACCGGGGAGCTGTTTTTT. Translation gives CASSPQTTLNTGELFF.

CDR3 amino acids: CASSVGGDYRTDTQYF. The CDR3 DNA follows: TGTGCCAGCAGCGTGGGGGGGGACTACCGCACAGATACGCAGTATTTT. The rearrangement links TRBV9 to TRBJ2-3; TRBD2 matches at 7 bases. This CDR3 is built from 16 residues. V gave up 2 bases and J gave up 1 base; unmatched junction bases: 7. Germline V lookup: CDR1 SGDLS, CDR2 YYNGEE.

This clone occurred once. This rearrangement joins TRBV27 to TRBJ2-7; TRBD2 is a possible D gene (5 bases). The length of the CDR3 is 15 residues. The V end was cut by 0 bases, the J end by 3 bases, with 12 bases between. Germline values: CDR1 MNHEY, CDR2 SMNVEV (reference sequence). The CDR3 sequence is CASSLSLGLLYEQYF. The CDR3, as DNA: TGTGCCAGCAGTTTATCCCTCGGACTTCTCTACGAGCAGTACTTC.

The chain joins TRBV2 to TRBJ2-7; 10 positions agree with TRBD2. The CDR3 runs to 16 residues. The junction had 12 bases not matched to a gene; V was cut back by 3 bases and J by 7 bases. Germline CDR1 SNHLY, CDR2 FYNNEI. CDR3 protein: CASSESRASGGGEQYF. The CDR3 region has the DNA TGTGCCAGCAGTGAGAGCAGGGCTAGCGGGGGCGGAGAGCAGTACTTC.